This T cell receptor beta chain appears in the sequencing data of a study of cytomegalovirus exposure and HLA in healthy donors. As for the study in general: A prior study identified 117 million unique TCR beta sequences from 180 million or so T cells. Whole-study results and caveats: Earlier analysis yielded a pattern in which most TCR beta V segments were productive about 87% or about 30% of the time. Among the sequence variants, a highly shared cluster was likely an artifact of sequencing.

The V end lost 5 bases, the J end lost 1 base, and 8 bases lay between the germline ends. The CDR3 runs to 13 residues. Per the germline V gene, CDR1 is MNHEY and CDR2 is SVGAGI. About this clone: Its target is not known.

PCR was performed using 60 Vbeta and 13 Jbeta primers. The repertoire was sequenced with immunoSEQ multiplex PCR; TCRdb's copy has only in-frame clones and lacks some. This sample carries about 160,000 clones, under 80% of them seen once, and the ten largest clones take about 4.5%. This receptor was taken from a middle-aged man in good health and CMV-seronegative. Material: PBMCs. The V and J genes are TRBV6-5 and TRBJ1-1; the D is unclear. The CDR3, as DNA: TGTGCCAGCAGTCTTACAGAGAACACTGAAGCTTTCTTT. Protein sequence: CASSLTENTEAFF.